This is a list of T cell receptor beta chains from one sample in a study of blood T cells in healthy people across ages. TCRdb re-called the 5' RACE reads with MiXCR, one entry per CDR3 protein. The top ten hold 20% to 30% of the sample, which has hundreds of thousands of distinct CDR3 sequences, about 56% seen once. Sequenced: blood. These receptors were taken from a middle-aged man in good health. CDR3s include the opening cysteine and the closing phenylalanine or tryptophan. A D gene is named only where the DNA matches it firmly. The size entry is marked missing in some rows and otherwise reads once, few, many or a size class.

d_call: TRBD2; clone_size: NA; j_call: TRBJ2-1; v_call: TRBV6-4; cdr3_aa: CASSETGLAGWEQFF
d_call: NA; clone_size: few; j_call: TRBJ2-7; v_call: TRBV10-3; cdr3_aa: CAISGGVGDEQYF
d_call: NA; clone_size: NA; j_call: NA; v_call: TRBV27; cdr3_aa: CASSLGSDSSYNEQYF
d_call: TRBD2; clone_size: NA; j_call: NA; v_call: TRBV4-1; cdr3_aa: CASSQGLAAETQFF
d_call: NA; clone_size: NA; j_call: TRBJ2-5; v_call: TRBV7-8; cdr3_aa: CASRTGVQETQYF
d_call: NA; clone_size: NA; j_call: TRBJ1-4; v_call: TRBV7-6; cdr3_aa: CASSPEDRTNEKLFF
d_call: TRBD1; clone_size: NA; j_call: TRBJ1-4; v_call: TRBV5-4; cdr3_aa: CASSSEGQRNEKLFF
d_call: TRBD2; clone_size: few; j_call: TRBJ2-3; v_call: TRBV9; cdr3_aa: CASSSAAGGPTDTQYF
d_call: NA; clone_size: NA; j_call: TRBJ2-7; v_call: TRBV5-5; cdr3_aa: CASSRTVGTEQYF
d_call: TRBD1; clone_size: NA; j_call: TRBJ2-7; v_call: TRBV11-2; cdr3_aa: CASRMTGVWSYEQYF
d_call: TRBD2; clone_size: NA; j_call: TRBJ2-4; v_call: TRBV5-1; cdr3_aa: CASSLRSLAGGAKNIQYF
d_call: TRBD1; clone_size: NA; j_call: TRBJ2-5; v_call: TRBV3-1; cdr3_aa: CASSRSGQGETQYF
d_call: NA; clone_size: NA; j_call: TRBJ1-2; v_call: TRBV9; cdr3_aa: CASSVALGTGTRCTF
d_call: NA; clone_size: NA; j_call: TRBJ2-1; v_call: TRBV5-1; cdr3_aa: CASSIYLCGVGLLTGYNEQFF
d_call: NA; clone_size: few; j_call: TRBJ1-5; v_call: TRBV27; cdr3_aa: CASSSQYRDQPQHF
d_call: NA; clone_size: NA; j_call: TRBJ2-6; v_call: TRBV7-3; cdr3_aa: CASSLIGAGANVLTF
d_call: NA; clone_size: NA; j_call: NA; v_call: TRBV2; cdr3_aa: CASSEARTIGSSTYEQYF